The sequence of this T cell receptor (beta chain) was determined in a study of T cell responses to AZD1222 COVID-19 vaccine (dated by TCRdb to about 2021). As for the study more broadly: Because spike-specific TCR depth and breadth did not differ between the two schedules, AZD1222 recipients who got a second dose at roughly 4 weeks were pooled with those who got a second dose at roughly 12 weeks. Trial participants were enrolled by age into subgroups of 18-55, 56-69 and 70-plus years, and roughly 160, 29 and 62 TCR-sequenced participants, respectively, were included in these subgroups. A total of under 250 trial participants underwent TCR sequencing, of whom 200 to 220 had received two doses of AZD1222 and 26 had received two doses of the MenACWY control vaccine. Overall results and qualifications from the work: Epitopes outside the regions mutated in the B.1.351 and B.1.1.7 variants were reportedly recognized by nearly half of the unique spike-specific TCRs. Most participants were white British and females outnumbered males, and the authors suggested that clonal diversity may have been underestimated. Vaccine-associated CD4 TCRs spanned the whole spike protein, with dominant responses in regions 160-218 and 743-854. Spike-specific TCR breadth and depth rose significantly after two AZD1222 doses compared with day 0 and with MenACWY recipients. Because no day 14 peak-response samples were available, the repertoires could be characterized only after the peak T cell response. The 56-69-year group was small, and its depth increase did not reach significance, likely because of low power. Conclusions about previously exposed vaccinees are limited, since just a handful of AZD1222 recipients were seropositive for SARS-CoV-2 at baseline.

CDR1 and CDR2, per the germline V gene, are SGDLS and YYNGEE. V sheds 3 bases and J sheds 2 bases, leaving 15 bases between their ends. From the cysteine up to the phenylalanine, the CDR3 has a length of 15 residues. Of all the DNA, just the CDR3 is kept, 45 bases in frame from base 1. The CDR3 regions of human TCRbeta chains were analyzed by immunosequencing. On the study's bioinformatics: Repertoire TCRs were checked for matches against a reference library of SARS-CoV-2-specific TCRs that had been generated using the MIRA antigen-specificity platform. Breadth meant the fraction of unique TCRs that were SARS-CoV-2-associated, whereas depth meant the fraction of total T cells that were SARS-CoV-2-associated. Using the MIRA data, each spike-specific TCR was mapped to the spike region that the TCR reacts to and placed in a CD4 or CD8 class. Log10-transformed breadth and depth values were compared by one-way ANOVA with Sidak's multiple comparisons tests. TCRdb re-hosts the immuneACCESS table, in-frame sequences only. Its copies lack some clones; in the studies checked, an unresolved V gene accounts for under half of them, and the cause for the rest is not known. V, J and clone size are those of that table, while D and trimming were read from the DNA. The sample profile shows some 92,000 clones; about 90% of them were found once. The ten biggest clones cover around 6.8% of the sample.

This clone was seen once. What antigen it recognizes has not been identified. No much larger clone exists at a distance of one base, and base qualities are not known. The time point label here, explained by the study, means: baseline before first vaccination. Vaccinee samples were obtained from the UK trials COV001 and COV002, which included a single-blind randomized controlled phase 2/3 trial of AZD1222 (ChAdOx1 nCoV-19) in healthy adults. For TCRbeta chain sequencing, PBMC samples from trial participants were taken at day 0 and at day 28 after the second dose. Sequenced material: peripheral blood, taken on day 0 of AZD1222 vaccination. The chain links TRBV9 with TRBJ2-7; TRBD1 is possibly the D segment (6 matching bases). The receptor comes from an adult in good health. CDR3 sequence: CASSAGTLEPYEQYF. The DNA sequence is TGTGCCAGCAGCGCCGGGACACTGGAACCCTACGAGCAGTACTTC. The CDR3 plus the reference TRBV9 and TRBJ2-7 genes for the other parts give the full variable domain: DSGVTQTPKHLITATGQRVTLRCSPRSGDLSVYWYQQSLDQGLQFLIQYYNGEERAKGNILERFSAQQFPDLHSELNLSSLELGDSALYFCASSAGTLEPYEQYFGPGTRLTVT.